This T cell receptor (beta chain) was documented in a study of shared clonotypes between healthy human individuals. Positive CCR7 selection of CD45RO-negative cells yielded the naive CD8 cells, and terminally differentiated effector memory CD45RA+ cells were excluded. The germline gives CDR1 SEHNR, CDR2 FQNEAQ (reference sequence). V was trimmed by 1 base and J by 5 bases, leaving 12 bases between them. The CDR3 length is 14 residues. Sequenced by immunoSEQ multiplex PCR; TCRdb stores in-frame clones only, minus some. This sample carries about 1,800,000 clones, just under 95% of them seen once, and the ten largest clones take roughly 1.2%.

Sequencing was done on a sample of naive CD8+ T cells sorted from blood. The TCR sequence derives from a man younger than 35 in good health. The chain uses TRBV7-9 and TRBJ2-7, with D perhaps matching TRBD2 (7 bases). CDR3 DNA sequence: TGTGCCAGCAGCTTAGTCCAGGGGAGGGACGAGCAGTACTTC. This translates into CASSLVQGRDEQYF.